This T cell receptor (beta chain) was captured by sequencing in a study of blood T cell repertoires in COVID-19. Original processing notes: Amplification from reference gene primers served as the basis for estimated nucleated cell counts. Generated by immunoSEQ multiplex PCR, the TCRdb table keeps only in-frame clones and is missing some. The V and J calls and the clone size are those of that table, but D and trimming were determined from the DNA. The data show under 300,000 clones, roughly 80% seen once. Per the germline V gene, CDR1 is SEHNR and CDR2 is FQNEAQ (reference sequence). This CDR3 is built from 14 residues. Trimming left V 1 base short and J 1 base short, with 8 bases between. Only a few counts were recorded for this clone.

The chain recombines TRBV7-9 with TRBJ2-7, with D tentatively TRBD2 (5 bases). The clonotype comes from a woman aged 60-75 years with active or convalescent COVID-19. The sample taken for sequencing was peripheral blood. The CDR3 region is CASSLVGGSYEQYF. As DNA, the CDR3 is TGTGCCAGCAGCTTAGTTGGAGGATCCTACGAGCAGTACTTC.